This T cell receptor beta chain was retrieved from a study of T cells in tuberculosis. This table comes from immunoSEQ multiplex PCR, and its TCRdb copy is limited to in-frame clones, with some not included. The sample contains about 43,000 clones, roughly 94% of which appear only once. Sequencing was carried out using PBMCs. This sequence originates from a donor aged 10 to 29 with latent tuberculosis or without tuberculosis infection. Some clones in this sample may be carry-over from other donors' samples.

The CDR3 is CASSPEGTPRTSGRGQDYEQYF. The CDR3 region has the DNA TGTGCCAGCTCACCGGAGGGCACCCCTAGGACTAGCGGGAGGGGACAAGATTACGAGCAGTACTTC. The J gene is TRBJ2-7, the V gene TRBV18; 15 nucleotides line up with TRBD2. The V gene's germline CDR1 is KGHSH and CDR2 LQKENI. J lost 4 bases, V lost 3 bases, and 22 bases had no gene match. This CDR3 spans 22 amino acids.